Listed below are T cell receptor beta chains from one sample, sequenced in a study of shared T cell receptors in the human thymus. Sequencing used immunoSEQ multiplex PCR; TCRdb keeps in-frame clones, though not all of them. The data contain under 850,000 clones, around 89% of them singletons. The sample was also linked to a second study, of human thymus T cells.

Source material: thymocytes. The receptors stem from a boy under three years old with a congenital heart defect. CDR3s include the opening cysteine and the closing phenylalanine or tryptophan. Fields, in order: V gene, clone size, D gene, J gene, CDR3 protein, CDR3 DNA. A D gene is named only where the DNA matches it firmly. Size is stated for part of the rows, as once, few or many counts, or as a class when the clone is expanded.

V gene: TRBV27
clone size: NA
D gene: TRBD2
J gene: TRBJ2-7
CDR3 protein: CASRKEREGRGFYEQYF
CDR3 DNA: TGTGCCAGCAGAAAAGAGCGGGAGGGCCGCGGGTTCTACGAGCAGTACTTC

V gene: TRBV6-1
clone size: NA
D gene: NA
J gene: TRBJ1-5
CDR3 protein: CASSDWGGSNQPQHF
CDR3 DNA: TGTGCCAGCAGTGATTGGGGAGGGAGCAATCAGCCCCAGCATTTT

V gene: TRBV4-3
clone size: NA
D gene: NA
J gene: TRBJ2-2
CDR3 protein: CASSQDSPRTGELFF
CDR3 DNA: TGCGCCAGCAGCCAAGATTCGCCCCGGACCGGGGAGCTGTTTTTT

V gene: TRBV5-4
clone size: NA
D gene: NA
J gene: TRBJ1-1
CDR3 protein: CASSILQGNTEAFF
CDR3 DNA: TGTGCCAGCAGCATCTTACAGGGGAACACTGAAGCTTTCTTT

V gene: TRBV4-3
clone size: NA
D gene: NA
J gene: TRBJ2-1
CDR3 protein: CASSQDRARHPAVSEQFF
CDR3 DNA: TGCGCCAGCAGCCAAGATCGCGCGAGGCATCCGGCCGTGAGTGAGCAGTTCTTC

V gene: TRBV5-6
clone size: NA
D gene: NA
J gene: TRBJ2-5
CDR3 protein: CASSGDEAGAETQYF
CDR3 DNA: TGTGCCAGCAGCGGGGACGAGGCAGGGGCGGAGACCCAGTACTTC

V gene: TRBV9
clone size: NA
D gene: NA
J gene: TRBJ2-1
CDR3 protein: CASSVAVRHYYSYNEQFF
CDR3 DNA: TGTGCCAGCAGCGTAGCGGTGAGGCACTACTACTCCTACAATGAGCAGTTCTTC

V gene: TRBV9
clone size: NA
D gene: TRBD1
J gene: TRBJ2-1
CDR3 protein: CASSAKYGTDFNEQFF
CDR3 DNA: TGTGCCAGCAGCGCAAAATACGGGACAGACTTCAATGAGCAGTTCTTC

V gene: TRBV4-1
clone size: NA
D gene: NA
J gene: TRBJ1-5
CDR3 protein: CASSQGGGYSNQPQHF
CDR3 DNA: TGCGCCAGCAGCCAGGGGGGAGGGTATAGCAATCAGCCCCAGCATTTT

V gene: TRBV19
clone size: NA
D gene: TRBD1
J gene: TRBJ2-7
CDR3 protein: CASRSGGGGPPAYEQYF
CDR3 DNA: TGTGCCAGTAGGTCAGGGGGTGGCGGACCTCCCGCCTACGAGCAGTACTTC

V gene: TRBV5-1
clone size: NA
D gene: TRBD2
J gene: TRBJ2-5
CDR3 protein: CASSLGPPSGKETQYF
CDR3 DNA: TGCGCCAGCAGCTTGGGACCACCTAGCGGGAAAGAGACCCAGTACTTC

V gene: TRBV19
clone size: NA
D gene: NA
J gene: TRBJ2-2
CDR3 protein: CASRTGGTGELFF
CDR3 DNA: TGTGCCAGTAGAACCGGGGGCACCGGGGAGCTGTTTTTT

V gene: TRBV18
clone size: few
D gene: TRBD2
J gene: TRBJ2-1
CDR3 protein: CASSPLEGEGYNEQFF
CDR3 DNA: TGTGCCAGCTCACCATTGGAAGGGGAGGGGTACAATGAGCAGTTCTTC

V gene: TRBV10-1
clone size: NA
D gene: TRBD2
J gene: TRBJ2-1
CDR3 protein: CASSVGLAGADNEQFF
CDR3 DNA: TGCGCCAGCAGTGTCGGTCTAGCGGGAGCGGACAATGAGCAGTTCTTC

V gene: TRBV4-3
clone size: NA
D gene: TRBD2
J gene: TRBJ2-2
CDR3 protein: CASRTGTSGSANTGELFF
CDR3 DNA: TGCGCCAGCAGAACTGGGACTAGCGGTAGCGCGAACACCGGGGAGCTGTTTTTT

V gene: TRBV1
clone size: NA
D gene: NA
J gene: TRBJ1-5
CDR3 protein: CTSSPDGDQPQHF
CDR3 DNA: TGCACCAGCAGCCCCGATGGAGATCAGCCCCAGCATTTT